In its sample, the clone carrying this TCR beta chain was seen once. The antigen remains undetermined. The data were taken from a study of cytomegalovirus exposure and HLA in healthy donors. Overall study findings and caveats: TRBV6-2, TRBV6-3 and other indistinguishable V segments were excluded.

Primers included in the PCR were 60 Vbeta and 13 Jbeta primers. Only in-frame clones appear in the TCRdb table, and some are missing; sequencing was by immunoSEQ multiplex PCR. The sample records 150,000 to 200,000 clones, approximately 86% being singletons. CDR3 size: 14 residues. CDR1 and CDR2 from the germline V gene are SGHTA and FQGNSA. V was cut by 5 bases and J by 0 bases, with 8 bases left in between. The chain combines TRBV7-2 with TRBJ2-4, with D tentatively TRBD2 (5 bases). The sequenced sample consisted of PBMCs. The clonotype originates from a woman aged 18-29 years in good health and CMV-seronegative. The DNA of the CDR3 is TGTGCCAGCAGCACCGGGATAGCCAAAAACATTCAGTACTTC. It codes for CASSTGIAKNIQYF.